A selection of T cell receptor beta chains follows, all from one sample in a study of blood T cell repertoires in COVID-19. Assay used: immunoSEQ multiplex PCR; TCRdb lists only in-frame clones, some missing. The table shows fewer than 70,000 clones, with approximately 81% occurring only once. Sequencing was carried out using peripheral blood. All receptors derive from a man in his fifties or sixties with active COVID-19. The CDR3 runs from the conserved cysteine through the conserved F or W. D genes are given only for firm matches. Clone size is not always given. Where it is, it says once, few, many or a class for expanded clones.

d_call clone_size j_call v_call cdr3_aa cdr3_nt
TRBD2 NA TRBJ2-6 TRBV11-2 CASTGTSGPPGANVLTF TGTGCCAGCACCGGGACTAGCGGCCCCCCTGGGGCCAACGTCCTGACTTTC
TRBD1 NA TRBJ2-7 TRBV7-8 CASSLAGTVSYEQYF TGTGCCAGCAGCTTAGCCGGGACAGTATCCTACGAGCAGTACTTC
TRBD2 NA TRBJ2-1 TRBV4-2 CASSQDRLAGGGKDEQFF TGTGCCAGCAGCCAAGATCGGCTAGCGGGAGGAGGTAAGGATGAGCAGTTCTTC
TRBD2 NA TRBJ2-2 TRBV5-4 CASSWGTSGGPNTGELFF TGTGCCAGCAGCTGGGGGACTAGCGGGGGGCCAAACACCGGGGAGCTGTTTTTT
NA NA TRBJ2-1 TRBV9 CASSPLSSGEQFF TGTGCCAGCAGCCCTCTCAGCTCAGGTGAGCAGTTCTTC
NA NA TRBJ2-2 TRBV5-4 CASRSDRNTGELFF TGTGCCAGCAGATCCGACAGGAACACCGGGGAGCTGTTTTTT
TRBD1 NA TRBJ1-2 TRBV25-1 CASSERTGGAYGYTF TGTGCCAGCAGTGAACGCACAGGGGGCGCGTATGGCTACACCTTC
TRBD2 few TRBJ2-1 TRBV5-1 CASSFSGGVYNEQFF TGCGCCAGCAGCTTTAGCGGGGGGGTTTACAATGAGCAGTTCTTC
NA NA TRBJ1-5 TRBV12-3/TRBV12-4 CASSQSGGQPQHF TGTGCCAGCAGCCAGTCGGGGGGGCAGCCCCAGCATTTT
NA NA TRBJ1-2 TRBV4-2 CASSQEEGRGPYGYTF TGTGCCAGCAGCCAAGAAGAGGGGAGGGGACCCTATGGCTACACCTTC
TRBD1 NA TRBJ1-6 TRBV4-1 CASSRGQGTNSPLHF TGCGCCAGCAGCCGAGGACAGGGGACTAATTCACCCCTCCACTTT
TRBD2 NA TRBJ2-5 TRBV2 CASSLEAGQETQYF TGTGCCAGCAGTCTAGAAGCGGGACAAGAGACCCAGTACTTC
NA NA TRBJ1-4 TRBV2 CASSELLQAEKLFF TGTGCCAGCAGTGAATTGCTGCAGGCTGAAAAACTGTTTTTT
NA NA TRBJ1-1 TRBV10-3 CAIRGGAEAFF TGTGCCATTCGGGGAGGGGCTGAAGCTTTCTTT
TRBD2 few TRBJ2-2 TRBV7-9 CASKTSGLTGELFF TGTGCCAGCAAGACTAGCGGGCTCACCGGGGAGCTGTTTTTT
NA NA TRBJ1-1 TRBV27 CASSLRGSTEAFF TGTGCCAGCAGTTTAAGGGGAAGCACTGAAGCTTTCTTT